This TCR beta chain was profiled in a study of cytomegalovirus exposure and HLA in healthy donors. Germline CDR1 is ENHRY and CDR2 is SYGVKD. The CDR3 length is 13 residues. V dropped 10 bases and J dropped 0 bases, with 12 bases sitting between them. Primers included in the PCR were 60 Vbeta and 13 Jbeta primers. The table came from immunoSEQ multiplex PCR; TCRdb's copy has only in-frame clones and leaves some out. The table includes about 110,000 clones, over 60% detected once. Of note for this clone: Its target is unknown.

Study-level points and caveats: A missense DCLRE1C variant was associated with V- and J-gene trimming of TCR beta chains in a later analysis, and an independent cohort replicated the association. Cytomegalovirus status was reportedly diagnosed by the classifier with high specificity and sensitivity. A later analysis found TCR association rates differed by HLA locus, highest for DRB1 and lowest for HLA-C.

Sequenced material: PBMCs. The genes are TRBV10-3 and TRBJ1-1, with D unclear. This receptor was obtained from a woman aged 25 to 39 in good health and CMV-seronegative. CDR3 sequence reads: CATRDNLNTEAFF. The CDR3 DNA follows: TGTGCCACCAGAGACAATTTGAACACTGAAGCTTTCTTT.